Below are 7 T cell receptor beta chains sequenced from a single sample in a study of read filtering for tumor transcriptome and immune sequencing. From 300 to 400 ng of RNA, a library with molecular barcoded alpha/delta and beta/gamma adaptors was made. One entry per CDR3 protein results from TCRdb running MiXCR on the reads. The sample has tens of thousands of distinct CDR3 sequences; less than 25% are singletons. Input material: a population of CD138-negative cells sorted from bone marrow. The receptors shown here come from a donor at least 40 years old with multiple myeloma.

This clonotype was counted ten times or more. As DNA, the CDR3 is TGTGCCAGCAGTTACACCCACAATATTTACGAGCAGTACTTC. Its translation is CASSYTHNIYEQYF. The chain employs TRBV6-2 or TRBV6-3 and TRBJ2-7; no definite D call. The CDR3 contains 14 residues. Germline CDR1 and CDR2: MNHEY and SVGEGT. Trimming cost V 2 bases and J 4 bases, with 12 bases left between them.

This clonotype was seen a few times. This chain links TRBV9 with TRBJ1-2, with 9 bases lining up with TRBD1. CDR3 length equals 15 residues. V shed 0 bases, J shed 6 bases, and the junction held 6 bases outside the gene matches. Germline V lookup: CDR1 SGDLS, CDR2 YYNGEE. CDR3 in amino acids: CASSVDGQGRHGYTF. The CDR3 nucleotides are TGTGCCAGCAGCGTAGACGGACAGGGGAGACATGGCTACACCTTC. The whole variable domain, filled in from reference TRBV9 and TRBJ1-2, reads DSGVTQTPKHLITATGQRVTLRCSPRSGDLSVYWYQQSLDQGLQFLIQYYNGEERAKGNILERFSAQQFPDLHSELNLSSLELGDSALYFCASSVDGQGRHGYTFGSGTRLTVV.

This clonotype has at least ten counts. This rearrangement joins TRBV2 to TRBJ2-4; D is perhaps TRBD1 or TRBD2 (6 bases each). V lost 7 bases and J 1 base, leaving 17 bases between the germline ends. The CDR3 is 16 residues long. CDR1 and CDR2 (germline): SNHLY, FYNNEI. CDR3 residues: CASTEGGSRAKNIQYF. As DNA, the CDR3 is TGTGCCAGCACCGAAGGGGGGAGTCGGGCCAAAAACATTCAGTACTTC.

This clonotype was observed at least ten times. This sequence joins TRBV5-1 and TRBJ2-1; 7 bases are shared with TRBD1. Germline V gene lookup returns CDR1 SGHRS and CDR2 YFSETQ. The J segment lost 4 bases and the V segment lost 3 bases, leaving 7 bases of the junction unmatched. The CDR3 has 15 residues. CDR3 amino acids: CASSWGQNVYNEQFF. The CDR3 DNA reads TGCGCCAGCAGCTGGGGACAGAATGTGTACAATGAGCAGTTCTTC.

This clonotype was recorded many times. This chain connects TRBV7-9 to TRBJ1-5; D not resolved. CDR3 length: 14 residues. Germline assignment: CDR1 SEHNR and CDR2 FQNEAQ (reference sequence). The V gene lost 5 bases and the J gene lost 0 bases, with 8 bases spanning the gap. The CDR3 reads CASSVGYSNQPQHF. The CDR3 DNA reads TGTGCCAGCAGCGTAGGGTATAGCAATCAGCCCCAGCATTTT.

Many counts were recorded for this clonotype. The rearrangement uses TRBV7-9 and TRBJ1-1; D possibly corresponds to TRBD1 (6 bases). The CDR3 has 13 amino acids. Germline CDR1 SEHNR, CDR2 FQNEAQ (reference sequence). V was pared by 5 bases and J by 4 bases, with 11 bases between. The CDR3, as DNA: TGTGCCAGCAGCGTACAGGGTGGCACTGAAGCTTTCTTT. Its protein product is CASSVQGGTEAFF.

The chain uses TRBV13 and TRBJ1-6; 7 bases align to TRBD1. The V and J ends lost 3 bases and 10 bases, in that order; junction bases with no gene match: 15. Germline CDR1 and CDR2: PRHDT and FYEKMQ (reference sequence). This CDR3 spans 17 amino acids. DNA for the CDR3: TGTGCCAGCAGCTTCTTTGTACGGACAGGAGAAAAGTCACCCCTCCACTTT. Translation gives CASSFFVRTGEKSPLHF. Supplemented by reference TRBV13 and TRBJ1-6, the full variable domain reads AAGVIQSPRHLIKEKRETATLKCYPIPRHDTVYWYQQGPGQDPQFLISFYEKMQSDKGSIPDRFSAQQFSDYHSELNMSSLELGDSALYFCASSFFVRTGEKSPLHFGNGTRLTVT.